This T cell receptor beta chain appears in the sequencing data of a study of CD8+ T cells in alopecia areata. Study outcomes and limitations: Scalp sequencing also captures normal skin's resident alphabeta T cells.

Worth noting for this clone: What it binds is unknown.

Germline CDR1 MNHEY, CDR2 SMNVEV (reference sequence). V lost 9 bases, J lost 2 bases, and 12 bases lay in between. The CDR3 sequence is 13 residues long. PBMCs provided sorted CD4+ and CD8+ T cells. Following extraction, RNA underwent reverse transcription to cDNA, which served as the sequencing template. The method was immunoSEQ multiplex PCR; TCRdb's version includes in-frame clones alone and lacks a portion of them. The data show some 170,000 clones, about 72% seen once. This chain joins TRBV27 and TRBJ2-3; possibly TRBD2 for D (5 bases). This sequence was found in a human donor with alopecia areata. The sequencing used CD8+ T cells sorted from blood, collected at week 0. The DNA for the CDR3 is TGTGCCAGTGGACTGGATTTCACAGATACGCAGTATTTT. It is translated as CASGLDFTDTQYF.